This T cell receptor (beta chain) was captured in a study of regulatory T cells in long-lasting Graves disease. Background on the study: Graves' patients, diagnosed recently, had received antithyroid drugs under 3 months.

For TCR beta, libraries came from iRepertoire HTBI primers and Arm-PCR of CDR3 regions. TCRdb reanalysed the multiplex PCR reads using MiXCR and keeps one entry per CDR3 protein. The sample lists 350,000 to 500,000 distinct CDR3 sequences; about 15% were seen once. The time point here: newly diagnosed GD, antithyroid drugs for less than 3 months. Researchers made the TCR library from RNA that was extracted from PBMCs. This clonotype was seen at least ten times. This sample also belongs to another study, concerning T cells in Graves' hyperthyroidism and ophthalmopathy. This second report adds: The hyperthyroidism patients had all been newly diagnosed, and their disease duration was under 2 months. Their ages ranged from 18 to 65 years.

The sequences come from peripheral blood mononuclear cells (PBMCs), collected at new diagnosis, from a patient treated with antithyroid drugs. This receptor was obtained from a woman aged 50 to 65 with Graves disease.

The DNA of the CDR3 is TGTGCCAGCAGTTCCTCCCCGACTAGCGGAACTACGGGGGAGGCCCAGTACTTC. It is translated as CASSSSPTSGTTGEAQYF. The chain has TRBV27 and TRBJ2-5; 9 bases match TRBD2. After removal of 4 bases from V and 9 bases from J, the junction contained 21 bases not matched to a gene. Germline CDR1 reads MNHEY; CDR2 reads SMNVEV (reference sequence). The CDR3 sequence is 18 residues long.